One and the same sample provided the 27 T cell receptor beta chains below, sequenced in a study of cytomegalovirus exposure and HLA in healthy donors (dated by TCRdb to between 2016 and 2019). Libraries were built with the immunoSEQ multiplex PCR assay. The multiplex PCR relied on a mix of 60 forward primers for TCR Vbeta segments and 13 reverse primers for TCR Jbeta segments. TCRdb holds this immuneACCESS table with in-frame rearrangements only. Some clones are missing; in checked studies, unresolved V genes explain under half, and the rest has no known cause. The sample table contains about 90,000 clones; only one count was recorded for approximately 76% of them. The ten largest account for around 19% of the sample. The sample consisted of PBMCs. The receptors come from a woman aged 55 to 70 in good health and CMV-seropositive.

This clone was detected a few times. V gene TRBV4-1 combines with J gene TRBJ1-6; no reliable D call. Trimming removed 0 bases from V and 7 bases from J, with 10 bases in between. Germline V gene data show CDR1 as MGHRA and CDR2 as YSYEKL. The CDR3 is 15 amino acids. CDR3 bases: TGCGCCAGCAGCCAAGATAGGCGGGGAAATTCACCCCTCCACTTT. Translation gives CASSQDRRGNSPLHF.

V is TRBV11-2 and J is TRBJ1-2; D possibly corresponds to TRBD1 (5 bases). CDR1 is SGHAT, CDR2 FQNNGV, per germline. Trimming took 1 base from V and 4 from J, leaving 10 bases between them. This CDR3 is built from 14 residues. CDR3 amino acids: CASSLGRQLYGYTF. The CDR3 DNA reads as TGTGCCAGCAGCTTAGGCCGACAGCTCTATGGCTACACCTTC.

The chain recombines TRBV5-1 with TRBJ2-5; 8 nucleotides line up with TRBD1. The J call may not be correct, given that the DNA end is closer to TRBJ2-7. CDR1 is SGHRS, CDR2 YFSETQ, per germline. This CDR3 spans 15 amino acids. The CDR3 reads CASSFGQGNSYEQYF. CDR3 DNA sequence: TGCGCCAGCAGCTTTGGACAGGGAAACAGCTACGAGCAGTACTTC.

This chain connects TRBV5-4 to TRBJ2-3, with D perhaps TRBD2 (5 bases). The CDR3 is made up of 16 amino acids. Germline V gene sequence: CDR1 SGHNT, CDR2 YYREEE (reference sequence). V dropped 8 bases and J dropped 1 base, with 20 bases sitting between them. The CDR3 is CASFKTSARGTDTQYF. CDR3 in DNA: TGTGCCAGTTTCAAAACTAGTGCCCGGGGCACAGATACGCAGTATTTT.

This clone has only a few counts. The chain couples TRBV2 to TRBJ1-2; D possibly corresponds to TRBD1 (5 bases). The germline V gene encodes CDR1 SNHLY and CDR2 FYNNEI. Trimming removed 5 bases from V and 7 bases from J, with 11 bases in between. The CDR3 runs to 12 residues. CDR3: CASSLGAGGYTF. CDR3 sequence (DNA): TGTGCCAGCAGTCTTGGGGCAGGTGGCTACACCTTC.

The chain employs TRBV5-1 and TRBJ2-3, with 12 bases fitting TRBD2. The CDR3 runs 16 residues. Trimming cost V 4 bases and J 2 bases; bases outside gene matches: 5. Germline values: CDR1 SGHRS, CDR2 YFSETQ. The CDR3 coding sequence is TGCGCCAGCAGCGAAGGACTAGCGGGGACCACAGATACGCAGTATTTT. Protein sequence: CASSEGLAGTTDTQYF.

This clone was observed a few times. The chain recombines TRBV27 with TRBJ2-7, with D perhaps TRBD1 (5 bases). Germline V gene sequence: CDR1 MNHEY, CDR2 SMNVEV (reference sequence). V was clipped by 6 bases and J by 3 bases, with 15 bases between them. This CDR3 is built from 14 residues. For the CDR3, the DNA is TGTGCCAGCAGCCGACAGTGGCAGTACTACGAGCAGTACTTC. Amino acids: CASSRQWQYYEQYF.

This clone is a singleton in its sample. The rearrangement links TRBV10-3 to TRBJ2-5; 14 bases line up with TRBD2. V trimming: 8 bases; J trimming: 3 bases; junction bases outside the gene matches: 8. This CDR3 contains 16 residues. Per the germline V gene, CDR1 is ENHRY and CDR2 is SYGVKD. CDR3 loop: CAIGEGLAGVKETQYF. The CDR3 nucleotides are TGTGCCATCGGAGAGGGACTAGCGGGAGTAAAAGAGACCCAGTACTTC.

The chain combines TRBV7-6 with TRBJ2-3, with TRBD2 as a possible D gene (6 bases). CDR1 is SGHVS and CDR2 is FNYEAQ in the germline V gene. V lost 5 bases, J lost 4 bases, and 13 bases lay in between. The CDR3 has 14 residues. The CDR3 loop is CASSHRLGSDTQYF. The CDR3 coding sequence is TGTGCCAGCAGCCACCGACTAGGGTCAGATACGCAGTATTTT. The whole variable domain, remainder taken from reference TRBV7-6 and TRBJ2-3, is GAGVSQSPRYKVTKRGQDVALRCDPISGHVSLYWYRQALGQGPEFLTYFNYEAQQDKSGLPNDRFSAERPEGSISTLTIQRTEQRDSAMYRCASSHRLGSDTQYFGPGTRLTVL.

The chain recombines TRBV9 with TRBJ1-3; D is uncertain. Germline V gene sequence: CDR1 SGDLS, CDR2 YYNGEE. Trimming removed 3 bases at V and 2 bases at J, with 12 bases between. The CDR3 contains 15 residues. For the CDR3, the DNA is TGTGCCAGCAGCGCCTTTGGCAGTGCTGGAAACACCATATATTTT. Its protein is CASSAFGSAGNTIYF.

The CDR3: CASTPTRDYGYTF. CDR3 bases: TGTGCCAGCACCCCTACTAGGGACTATGGCTACACCTTC. The V and J genes are TRBV28 and TRBJ1-2; D ambiguous. There are 13 residues in the CDR3. CDR1 and CDR2 (germline): MDHEN, SYDVKM. Trimming stripped 7 bases from V and 3 bases from J, with 12 bases between.

V and J are TRBV25-1 and TRBJ1-3; TRBD1 is a possible D gene (6 bases). The germline gives CDR1 MGHDK, CDR2 SYGVNS. The CDR3 consists of 13 residues. CDR3 region: CASKGGTGNTIYF. The CDR3 coding sequence is TGTGCTTCCAAGGGGGGGACTGGAAACACCATATATTTT.

This chain joins TRBV6-5 and TRBJ1-4; 7 bases map to TRBD1. Germline lookup yields CDR1 MNHEY and CDR2 SVGAGI. Unmatched junction bases numbered 8, after V lost 7 bases and J lost 3 bases. CDR3 length: 15 amino acids. The CDR3 is CASKASGTANEKLFF. DNA for the CDR3: TGTGCCAGCAAGGCCTCCGGGACAGCTAATGAAAAACTGTTTTTT.

DNA for the CDR3: TGTGCCAGCAGCAGACTTGGGACAGGGAGCGGCTACACCTTC. This encodes CASSRLGTGSGYTF. The J gene is TRBJ1-2, the V gene TRBV7-8; 9 bases line up with TRBD1. The ends lost 5 bases at V and 8 bases at J; junction bases unmatched: 9. Germline lookup yields CDR1 SGHVS and CDR2 FQNEAQ. This CDR3 spans 14 amino acids.

The V gene is TRBV13, the J gene TRBJ2-1; 8 nucleotides align to TRBD2. V lost 5 bases and J lost 8; bases outside the gene matches: 5. Germline loops: CDR1 PRHDT, CDR2 FYEKMQ (reference sequence). CDR3 length: 13 residues. The chain's CDR3 is CASSQILADEQFF. CDR3 coding DNA: TGTGCCAGCAGCCAAATACTAGCGGATGAGCAGTTCTTC. The full variable domain, rest sourced from reference TRBV13 and TRBJ2-1, is AAGVIQSPRHLIKEKRETATLKCYPIPRHDTVYWYQQGPGQDPQFLISFYEKMQSDKGSIPDRFSAQQFSDYHSELNMSSLELGDSALYFCASSQILADEQFFGPGTRLTVL.

The CDR3 region has the DNA TGTGCCAGCAGCGTAGCGGCAGGAGGAAACACCATATATTTT. It specifies CASSVAAGGNTIYF. The chain has TRBV9 and TRBJ1-3; D unresolved. With 0 bases removed from V and 4 bases from J, the gap between germline ends came to 8 bases. The CDR3 runs 14 residues. CDR1 and CDR2 from the germline V gene are SGDLS and YYNGEE.

This clone was recorded once. The CDR3 loop is CASSGGGLGTGELFF. CDR3 coding DNA: TGTGCCAGCAGCGGGGGGGGACTAGGGACCGGGGAGCTGTTTTTT. V gene TRBV6-1 combines with J gene TRBJ2-2; 8 bases match TRBD2. The junction had 8 bases not matched to a gene; V was cut back by 6 bases and J by 5 bases. CDR1 MNHNS and CDR2 SASEGT come from the germline V gene. The CDR3 spans 15 residues.

This clone occurred once. The chain recombines TRBV28 with TRBJ2-1, with TRBD1 matching 9 bases. V was clipped by 6 bases and J by 6 bases; unmatched bases: 0. Germline V lookup: CDR1 MDHEN, CDR2 SYDVKM. The CDR3 spans 12 residues. The CDR3 coding sequence is TGTGCCAGCAGGACAGGGGGCAATGAGCAGTTCTTC. Translated, it gives CASRTGGNEQFF.

This chain joins TRBV7-3 and TRBJ2-1; possibly TRBD1 for D (5 bases). Deletions cut 5 bases from V and 4 bases from J, with 15 bases between. The CDR3 runs to 15 residues. Germline V gene data show CDR1 as SGHTA and CDR2 as FQGTGA. CDR3 amino acids: CASSPGLSMYNEQFF. CDR3 DNA: TGTGCCAGCAGCCCAGGGTTGTCCATGTACAATGAGCAGTTCTTC.

The rearrangement links TRBV10-3 to TRBJ2-1; D might be TRBD2 (5 bases). Trimming shortened V by 6 bases and J by 3 bases, and 9 bases separated the two germline ends. The CDR3 loop spans 13 amino acids. Germline V gene lookup returns CDR1 ENHRY and CDR2 SYGVKD. This chain's CDR3 is CAIRPGFYNEQFF. CDR3 nucleotides: TGTGCCATCAGGCCGGGATTCTACAATGAGCAGTTCTTC.

The DNA for the CDR3 is TGTGCCAACAGCAGGGACAGCAACTACGAGCAGTACTTC. It translates to CANSRDSNYEQYF. The chain couples TRBV10-3 to TRBJ2-7, with 7 bases fitting TRBD1. V trimming: 10 bases; J trimming: 3 bases; junction bases outside the gene matches: 9. Germline V gives CDR1 ENHRY, CDR2 SYGVKD. CDR3 size: 13 residues.

The chain carries TRBV5-1 and TRBJ2-5; TRBD1 aligns across 9 bases. Germline trimming cut 3 bases from V and 11 bases from J; bases unmatched to any gene: 17. The length of the CDR3 is 16 residues. Germline loops: CDR1 SGHRS, CDR2 YFSETQ. Written as DNA, the CDR3 is TGCGCCAGCAGCTCCCCCCCGGGACAGGGTTCGTGGGAGCAGTACTTC. This gives the protein CASSSPPGQGSWEQYF.

This clone has a handful of counts. CDR3 amino acids: CASRLAGETDTQYF. The CDR3 nucleotides are TGTGCCAGCAGACTAGCGGGAGAAACAGATACGCAGTATTTT. The chain recombines TRBV7-9 with TRBJ2-3; 11 bases match TRBD2. With 6 bases clipped from V and 3 bases from J, the junction kept 2 bases outside the gene matches. Looked up from germline, CDR1 is SEHNR and CDR2 is FQNEAQ (reference sequence). The CDR3 consists of 14 residues.

This clone occurred once. V gene TRBV6-4 combines with J gene TRBJ2-3, with 10 bases matching TRBD2. The CDR3 runs to 15 residues. V lost 2 bases to trimming and J lost 2 bases; unmatched junction nucleotides: 1. Germline loops: CDR1 MRHNA, CDR2 SNTAGT. The CDR3 loop is CASSDLAGATDTQYF. The CDR3 coding sequence is TGTGCCAGCAGTGACCTAGCGGGAGCCACAGATACGCAGTATTTT.

J is TRBJ1-5 and V is TRBV7-8; D unresolved. The germline V gene has CDR1 SGHVS and CDR2 FQNEAQ. Trimming removed 0 bases at V and 1 base at J, with 10 bases between. The CDR3 totals 16 residues. CDR3 nucleotide sequence: TGTGCCAGCAGCTTAGCGCCTCACGGGAGCAATCAGCCCCAGCATTTT. This encodes CASSLAPHGSNQPQHF. Full variable domain (remainder filled in from reference TRBV7-8 and TRBJ1-5): GAGVSQSPRYKVAKRGQDVALRCDPISGHVSLFWYQQALGQGPEFLTYFQNEAQLDKSGLPSDRFFAERPEGSVSTLKIQRTQQEDSAVYLCASSLAPHGSNQPQHFGDGTRLSIL.

The genes are TRBV6-1 and TRBJ1-4; the D is unclear. The V gene lost 4 bases and the J gene lost 7 bases, with 10 bases spanning the gap. Germline V gene sequence: CDR1 MNHNS, CDR2 SASEGT. The length of the CDR3 is 13 residues. CDR3 bases: TGTGCCAGCAGTGGAGGGTCTCTTGAAAAACTGTTTTTT. Translating gives CASSGGSLEKLFF.

The chain has TRBV19 and TRBJ2-1; 10 positions agree with TRBD2. The germline V gene encodes CDR1 LNHDA and CDR2 SQIVND (reference sequence). The CDR3 is made up of 17 amino acids. V was pared by 4 bases and J by 4 bases, with 10 bases of the junction left unmatched. CDR3 in DNA: TGTGCCAGTAGTAGACGGGCTAGCGGGAGTGTATACAATGAGCAGTTCTTC. This sequence encodes CASSRRASGSVYNEQFF.